The 3 T cell receptor beta chains below come from one sample, sequenced in a study of T cells in Graves' hyperthyroidism and ophthalmopathy. TCR beta CDR3 sequences were amplified from RNA transcripts. HTBI primers drove first-round RT-PCR of the TCR CDR3. TCRdb re-called the multiplex PCR reads with MiXCR, one entry per CDR3 protein. This sample has roughly 350,000 distinct CDR3 sequences, with 14% found just once. Sequenced material: blood. The source is a woman aged 25 to 45 with Graves' ophthalmopathy.

This clonotype appeared many times. The CDR3 sequence: CASSFRLWDRDNNEQFF. CDR3 bases: TGTGCCAGCAGTTTTAGGTTGTGGGACAGGGACAACAATGAGCAGTTCTTC. The V and J genes are TRBV27 and TRBJ2-1; TRBD1 agrees at 9 bases. With V trimmed by 3 bases and J by 5 bases, 11 bases remained unmatched. The germline gives CDR1 MNHEY, CDR2 SMNVEV (reference sequence). CDR3 length: 17 amino acids.

This clonotype was seen many times. V is TRBV5-1 and J is TRBJ2-3; 11 bases line up with TRBD2. The CDR3 runs to 18 residues. Germline V gene data show CDR1 as SGHRS and CDR2 as YFSETQ. Trimming at V came to 0 bases and at J to 0 bases, leaving 6 bases not matched to a gene. The CDR3 region is CASSLVGSGGASTDTQYF. In DNA form, the CDR3 reads TGCGCCAGCAGCTTGGTCGGTAGCGGGGGGGCTAGCACAGATACGCAGTATTTT.

This clonotype was found a few times. This chain uses TRBV19 with TRBJ2-5; D ambiguous. V lost 3 bases, J lost 1 base, and 9 bases lay in between. CDR1 is LNHDA and CDR2 is SQIVND in the germline V gene (reference sequence). CDR3 length equals 14 residues. CDR3 amino acids: CASSIGSIQETQYF. In DNA form, the CDR3 reads TGTGCCAGTAGTATCGGCAGCATCCAAGAGACCCAGTACTTC.